This TCR beta chain appears in the sequencing data of a study of T cells after yellow fever vaccination. Worth noting for this clonotype: Its antigen is undetermined.

The study's findings and limits: Researchers cautioned that FACS-sorted repertoires could harbor abundant clonotypes contaminating from the bulk population.

UMIs were added to TCR cDNA along with a universal primer site when it was made by 5'RACE template switching. In TCRdb, the 5' RACE reads were re-called with MiXCR into one record per CDR3 protein. The sample has hundreds of thousands of distinct CDR3 sequences; roughly 13% are singletons. Germline CDR1 and CDR2: SGHAT and FQNNGV. The CDR3 runs to 14 residues. V dropped 2 bases and J dropped 7; count of bases not matched to a gene: 5. The chain couples TRBV11-2 to TRBJ1-1; 9 positions match TRBD1. The sequence was collected from a man aged 25-45 years who received the YFV17D yellow fever vaccine. The specimen was PBMCs, collected on the day of the yellow fever booster vaccination. The CDR3 loop reads CASSLTDRGVEAFF. Written as DNA, the CDR3 is TGTGCCAGCAGCTTAACGGACAGGGGCGTTGAAGCTTTCTTT.